Listed below are T cell receptor beta chains from one sample, sequenced in a study of T-cell memory formation after mild COVID-19. TCRdb re-called the 5' RACE reads through MiXCR, storing one row per CDR3 protein. The sample lists approximately 340,000 distinct CDR3 sequences; roughly 15% were seen once. Sequencing was done on a sample of PBMCs or a T cell subset sorted from them (not recorded which). The receptors originated from a man aged 18 to 30 who had mild COVID-19 (a few samples of this study predate the infection). Cell type and time point are not known. CDR3s include the opening cysteine and the closing phenylalanine or tryptophan. The order of the fields is V gene, D gene, clone size, J gene, CDR3 protein, CDR3 DNA. D genes are given only for firm matches. Part of the rows lack a size; the others show once, few, many or a class for expanded clones.

v_gene: TRBV29-1; d_gene: -; abundance: -; j_gene: TRBJ2-7; CDR3aa: CSALLGLRDEQYF; CDR3nt: TGCAGCGCTCTACTGGGTCTTCGCGACGAGCAGTACTTC
v_gene: TRBV7-9; d_gene: TRBD2; abundance: few; j_gene: TRBJ2-3; CDR3aa: CASSGPLAGGPPDTQYF; CDR3nt: TGTGCCAGCAGCGGACCTCTAGCGGGGGGACCCCCGGATACGCAGTATTTT
v_gene: TRBV7-2; d_gene: TRBD1; abundance: -; j_gene: TRBJ1-3; CDR3aa: CASSSGGTVGNTIYF; CDR3nt: TGTGCCAGCAGTTCAGGCGGGACAGTGGGAAACACCATATATTTT
v_gene: TRBV5-1; d_gene: TRBD1; abundance: -; j_gene: TRBJ2-1; CDR3aa: CASSLGTGEQGEQFF; CDR3nt: TGCGCCAGCAGCCTCGGGACAGGGGAACAGGGTGAGCAGTTCTTC
v_gene: TRBV2; d_gene: TRBD1; abundance: -; j_gene: TRBJ2-7; CDR3aa: CAIERDRGYEQYF; CDR3nt: TGTGCCATTGAACGGGACAGGGGCTACGAGCAGTACTTC
v_gene: TRBV20-1; d_gene: -; abundance: many; j_gene: TRBJ1-1; CDR3aa: CSASRARASTEAFF; CDR3nt: TGCAGTGCTAGTCGGGCTAGGGCGTCCACTGAAGCTTTCTTT
v_gene: TRBV5-1; d_gene: TRBD2; abundance: few; j_gene: TRBJ2-1; CDR3aa: CASSFEGTSGNNEQFF; CDR3nt: TGCGCCAGCAGCTTCGAGGGGACTAGCGGCAACAATGAGCAGTTCTTC
v_gene: TRBV5-1; d_gene: TRBD1; abundance: -; j_gene: TRBJ2-2; CDR3aa: CASSPRDRSNTGELFF; CDR3nt: TGCGCCAGCAGCCCCCGGGACAGGTCGAACACCGGGGAGCTGTTTTTT
v_gene: TRBV12-3/TRBV12-4; d_gene: TRBD1; abundance: -; j_gene: TRBJ2-2; CDR3aa: CASGTGAGELFF; CDR3nt: TGTGCCAGCGGGACAGGGGCCGGGGAGCTGTTTTTT
v_gene: TRBV5-1; d_gene: -; abundance: many; j_gene: TRBJ2-3; CDR3aa: CASSVDIDTQYF; CDR3nt: TGCGCCAGCAGCGTCGACATAGATACGCAGTATTTT
v_gene: TRBV4-1; d_gene: -; abundance: -; j_gene: TRBJ2-2; CDR3aa: CASSPITLRGELFF; CDR3nt: TGCGCCAGCAGCCCTATCACCCTCCGCGGGGAGCTGTTTTTT
v_gene: TRBV15; d_gene: -; abundance: -; j_gene: TRBJ2-2; CDR3aa: CATSREQGSGELFF; CDR3nt: TGTGCCACCAGCAGAGAACAGGGATCCGGGGAGCTGTTTTTT
v_gene: TRBV4-1; d_gene: TRBD2; abundance: few; j_gene: TRBJ2-2; CDR3aa: CASSRLGGGAGWTGELFF; CDR3nt: TGCGCCAGCAGCCGTCTTGGGGGTGGAGCGGGGTGGACCGGGGAGCTGTTTTTT
v_gene: TRBV5-1; d_gene: -; abundance: many; j_gene: TRBJ2-2; CDR3aa: CASSEDGPNTGELFF; CDR3nt: TGCGCCAGCAGCGAGGACGGTCCGAACACCGGGGAGCTGTTTTTT
v_gene: TRBV2; d_gene: -; abundance: -; j_gene: TRBJ2-5; CDR3aa: CASTFKETQYF; CDR3nt: TGTGCCAGCACTTTCAAAGAGACCCAGTACTTC
v_gene: TRBV20-1; d_gene: -; abundance: few; j_gene: TRBJ1-1; CDR3aa: CSARGRLNTEAFF; CDR3nt: TGCAGTGCTAGAGGCAGATTGAACACTGAAGCTTTCTTT
v_gene: TRBV6-5; d_gene: TRBD1; abundance: -; j_gene: TRBJ1-2; CDR3aa: CASNNYEGAPGYGYTF; CDR3nt: TGTGCCAGCAATAACTACGAGGGGGCGCCGGGCTATGGCTACACCTTC
v_gene: TRBV15; d_gene: TRBD2; abundance: -; j_gene: TRBJ2-3; CDR3aa: CATSREFGLQAGRTDTQYF; CDR3nt: TGTGCCACCAGCAGAGAGTTCGGGTTACAAGCGGGACGCACAGATACGCAGTATTTT
v_gene: TRBV21-1; d_gene: -; abundance: few; j_gene: TRBJ1-6; CDR3aa: CASFCEGLRRKPLHF; CDR3nt: TGTGCCAGCTTCTGCGAGGGCCTGAGGCGGAAACCCCTCCACTTT
v_gene: TRBV12-3/TRBV12-4; d_gene: -; abundance: many; j_gene: TRBJ2-2; CDR3aa: CASSLGGISRTGELFF; CDR3nt: TGTGCCAGCAGTTTAGGAGGGATCAGCAGGACCGGGGAGCTGTTTTTT
v_gene: TRBV6-2/TRBV6-3; d_gene: -; abundance: -; j_gene: TRBJ2-2; CDR3aa: CASNSRGRGSKNTGELFF; CDR3nt: TGTGCCAGCAATTCCAGGGGCAGGGGCTCAAAGAACACCGGGGAGCTGTTTTTT
v_gene: TRBV3-1; d_gene: TRBD1; abundance: -; j_gene: TRBJ2-5; CDR3aa: CASSRNRGDQETQYF; CDR3nt: TGTGCCAGCAGCCGGAACAGGGGGGACCAAGAGACCCAGTACTTC
v_gene: TRBV24-1; d_gene: TRBD1; abundance: few; j_gene: TRBJ2-1; CDR3aa: CATYGGTGSYNEQFF; CDR3nt: TGTGCCACTTACGGCGGGACAGGTTCCTACAATGAGCAGTTCTTC